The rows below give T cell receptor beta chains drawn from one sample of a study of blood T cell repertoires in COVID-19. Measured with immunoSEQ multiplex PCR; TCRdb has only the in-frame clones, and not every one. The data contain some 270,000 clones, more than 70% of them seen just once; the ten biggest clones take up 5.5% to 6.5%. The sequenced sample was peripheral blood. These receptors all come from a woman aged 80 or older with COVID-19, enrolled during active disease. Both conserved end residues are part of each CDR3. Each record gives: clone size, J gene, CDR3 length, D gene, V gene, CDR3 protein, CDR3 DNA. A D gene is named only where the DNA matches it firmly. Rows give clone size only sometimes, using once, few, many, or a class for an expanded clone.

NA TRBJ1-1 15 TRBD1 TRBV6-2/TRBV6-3 CASSYIGTGGTEAFF TGTGCCAGCAGTTACATTGGGACAGGGGGTACTGAAGCTTTCTTT
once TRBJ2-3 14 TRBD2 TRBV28 CASSRRGGPDTQYF TGTGCCAGCAGCCGGCGGGGGGGCCCAGATACGCAGTATTTT
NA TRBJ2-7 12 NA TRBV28 CASSLPQGPQYF TGTGCCAGCAGTTTACCTCAGGGGCCCCAGTACTTC
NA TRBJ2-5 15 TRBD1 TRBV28 CASSTPTGGAETQYF TGTGCCAGCAGTACCCCGACAGGGGGAGCAGAGACCCAGTACTTC
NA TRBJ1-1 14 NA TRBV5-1 CASTLGDVGTEAFF TGCGCCAGCACCCTCGGAGACGTCGGCACTGAAGCTTTCTTT
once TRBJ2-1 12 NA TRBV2 CASSERLARMVF TGTGCCAGCAGTGAGAGGCTAGCTAGAATGGTCTTC
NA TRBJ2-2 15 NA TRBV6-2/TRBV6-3 CASTPGSGRSGELFF TGTGCCAGCACCCCGGGTAGCGGTAGATCCGGGGAGCTGTTTTTT
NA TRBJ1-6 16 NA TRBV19 CASRDSQTWVRSPLHF TGTGCCAGTAGAGACAGTCAGACCTGGGTGCGGTCACCCCTCCACTTT
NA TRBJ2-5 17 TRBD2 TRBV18 CASSPLGSGGAAETQYF TGTGCCAGCTCACCGCTCGGAAGCGGGGGGGCCGCGGAGACCCAGTACTTC
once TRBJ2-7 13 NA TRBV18 CASSRGEVDEQYF TGTGCCAGCTCCCGAGGCGAAGTCGACGAGCAGTACTTC
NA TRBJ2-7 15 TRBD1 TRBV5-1 CASSLGGQGPYEQYF TGCGCCAGCAGCTTGGGGGGACAGGGGCCCTACGAGCAGTACTTC
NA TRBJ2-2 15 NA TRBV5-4 CASSLGQVNTGELFF TGTGCCAGCAGCTTGGGACAGGTGAACACCGGGGAGCTGTTTTTT
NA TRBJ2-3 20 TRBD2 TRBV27 CASSLIPPGLAGPSTDTQYF TGTGCCAGCAGTTTAATCCCCCCCGGACTAGCGGGGCCTAGCACAGATACGCAGTATTTT
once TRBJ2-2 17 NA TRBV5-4 CASSPGASVRITGELFF TGTGCCAGCAGCCCTGGGGCATCTGTCCGAATCACCGGGGAGCTGTTTTTT
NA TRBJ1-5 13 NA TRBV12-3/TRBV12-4 CASNVGGRQPQHF TGTGCCAGCAATGTGGGGGGACGTCAGCCCCAGCATTTT
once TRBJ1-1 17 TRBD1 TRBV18 CASSPRTGAVMNTEAFF TGTGCCAGCTCACCACGGACAGGGGCCGTCATGAACACTGAAGCTTTCTTT
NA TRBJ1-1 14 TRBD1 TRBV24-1 CATSDLGTGVGAFF TGTGCCACCAGTGACCTAGGGACAGGGGTAGGCGCTTTCTTT
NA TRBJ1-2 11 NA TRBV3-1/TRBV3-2 CASSQFNGYTF TGTGCCAGCAGCCAATTCAATGGCTACACCTTC
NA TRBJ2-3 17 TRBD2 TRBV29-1 CSVWGGLPSGPTDTQYF TGCAGCGTTTGGGGTGGACTCCCTAGCGGTCCCACAGATACGCAGTATTTT
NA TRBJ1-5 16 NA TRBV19 CASSIVPAMGNQPQHF TGTGCCAGTAGTATAGTCCCCGCTATGGGCAATCAGCCCCAGCATTTT
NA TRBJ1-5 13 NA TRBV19 CASRRVSNQPQHF TGTGCCAGTAGACGGGTAAGCAATCAGCCCCAGCATTTT
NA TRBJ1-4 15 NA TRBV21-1 CASSLLKGTGEKLFF TGTGCCAGCAGCCTCTTGAAAGGGACAGGTGAAAAACTGTTTTTT
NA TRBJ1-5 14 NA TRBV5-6 CASSSGVSDQPQHF TGTGCCAGCAGCTCGGGAGTTAGTGATCAGCCCCAGCATTTT
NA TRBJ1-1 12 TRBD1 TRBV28 CASSLDRARTFF TGTGCCAGCAGTTTAGACAGGGCTCGAACTTTCTTT
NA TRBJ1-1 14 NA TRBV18 CASSAANRVTEAFF TGTGCCAGCTCCGCGGCAAACAGGGTCACTGAAGCTTTCTTT